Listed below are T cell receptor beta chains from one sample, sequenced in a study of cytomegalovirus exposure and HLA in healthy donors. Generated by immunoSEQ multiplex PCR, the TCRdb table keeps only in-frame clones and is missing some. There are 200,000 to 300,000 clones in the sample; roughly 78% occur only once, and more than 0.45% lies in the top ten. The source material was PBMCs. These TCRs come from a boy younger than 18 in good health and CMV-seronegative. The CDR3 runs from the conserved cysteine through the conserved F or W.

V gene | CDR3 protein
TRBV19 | CASNRDRRVYEQYF
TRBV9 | CASSVAISGGAKDTQYF
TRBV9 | CASSAISGQGTEAFF
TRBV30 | CAWAGGTRSNEQFF
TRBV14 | CASSQDGGLRDEQFF
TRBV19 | CASRYLRDQSSYNSPLHF
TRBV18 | CASSPPGSLSGANVLTF
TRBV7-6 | CASSLLGQGPNEQFF
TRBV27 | CAAGKGRRSYNSPLHF
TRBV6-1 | CASSDWDRGPYEQYF
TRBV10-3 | CAIRGGDKYSYNEQFF
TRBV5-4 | CASSLVQGNYGYTF
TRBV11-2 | CASSLGLGYTF
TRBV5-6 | CASSRITGTGADQPQHF
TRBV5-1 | CASSSGAAGGREYEQYF
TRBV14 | CASSPYPYEQYF
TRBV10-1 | CASSRRGSYEQYF
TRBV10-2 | CASEGQGRRQPQHF
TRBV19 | CASSIRQGSNEQYF
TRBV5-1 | CASSGGDRVLNEQFF
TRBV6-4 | CASSGGMNTEAFF
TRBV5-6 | CASSLGGRAEAFF
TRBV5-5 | CASNTMSGSADTQYF
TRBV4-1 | CASSQGGNEQFF
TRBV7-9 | CASSSPGYGYTF
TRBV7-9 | CASSDERGRDTNSPLHF
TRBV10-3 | CAIRELYEQYF
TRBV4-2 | CASSQEASLSSPRHNEQFF
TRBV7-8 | CASSLGGQGYEQYF
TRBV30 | CAWSLEGNTEAFF
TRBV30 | CAWARAHNSPLHF
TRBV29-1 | CSVEGQVRTDTQYF
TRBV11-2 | CASSLEGRVKTQYF
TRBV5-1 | CASSLGGYGYTF
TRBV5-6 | CASSAGGWRGEQYF
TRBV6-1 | CASSVERGTEAFF
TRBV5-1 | CASRDSTSTDTQYF
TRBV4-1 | CASSHRLAGAFSTDTQYF
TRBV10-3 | CAISEPPGAATEAFF
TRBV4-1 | CASSQDPPSGRGANEQYF
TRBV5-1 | CASRPGTSEETQYF
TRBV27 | CASSLGTSRQLYLNTGELFF
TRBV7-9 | CASSLRDRGSNTEAFF
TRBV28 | CASSLGTSGQETQYF
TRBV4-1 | CASSHPTGLGQPQHF
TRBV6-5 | CASWRGGVGNTEAFF
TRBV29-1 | CSVRGTGEQYF
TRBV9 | CASSLTWGTDFNYGYTF
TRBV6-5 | CASSYNGDTEAFF
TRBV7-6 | CASSFWTAGELFF
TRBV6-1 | CASSSLAGGYNEQFF
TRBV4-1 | CASSQDAARARGYTF
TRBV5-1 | CASSELGTGDGYTF
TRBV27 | CASSFLGGNEKLFF